This paragraph reports one T cell receptor beta chain. This sample stems from a study of control samples from healthy donors and cancer patients. Produced via immunoSEQ multiplex PCR; TCRdb's table is partial and in-frame only. Here the sample table reports some 190,000 clones. The sample taken for sequencing was blood. The clonotype originates from a woman aged 25 to 45 in good health.

This CDR3 reads CASSQGSYNSPLHF. DNA of the CDR3: TGTGCCAGCAGCCAGGGTTCCTATAATTCACCCCTCCACTTT. The chain is built from TRBV6-5 and TRBJ1-6, with D perhaps TRBD1 (5 bases). The CDR3 consists of 14 residues. V lost 6 bases and J 1 base, leaving 7 bases between the germline ends. CDR1 and CDR2 from the germline V gene are MNHEY and SVGAGI.